This T cell receptor beta chain appears in the sequencing data of a study of OX40 agonist ivuxolimab in advanced cancers. Study-wide context: At 82.7% male, the cohort had a mean age of roughly 60 years, ranging from roughly 20 to 79.

TCRdb's copy holds only in-frame clones and misses some; the assay was immunoSEQ multiplex PCR. Of some 90,000 clones in the sample, about 90% were seen once. Autoimmune disease history or systemic immunosuppression barred patients. The sequenced sample was CD4+ or CD8+ T cells sorted from blood, obtained in a trial of the OX40 agonist ivuxolimab. This receptor was identified in an adult with an advanced solid tumor such as melanoma, head and neck, liver or kidney cancer.

The CDR3 loop reads CAWAGGHETQYF. The CDR3 DNA sequence: TGTGCCTGGGCTGGGGGGCACGAGACCCAGTACTTC. V is TRBV30 and J is TRBJ2-5; D is tentatively TRBD1 or TRBD2 (6 bases each). There are 12 residues in the CDR3. The germline V gene has CDR1 GTSNPN and CDR2 SVGIG (reference sequence). Trimming pared 5 bases from V and 5 bases from J, leaving 12 bases between.